In this sample, the clone carrying this TCR beta chain turned up a few times. Its antigen is unknown. This entry is derived from a study of human T cells and chemical hapten exposure. Overall study results and limits: Relative to control repertoires, expanded TCRs gave rise to significantly more large CDR3 similarity clusters.

V lost 1 base to trimming and J lost 4 bases, with 14 bases between them. CDR3 length: 15 residues. Germline CDR1 and CDR2: SQVTM and ANQGSEA. Time point reported: patch test 2, 6 weeks after DPC sensitization. Treatment given: therapeutic diphenylcyclopropenone sensitization with weekly scalp DPC. TCRdb independently ran MiXCR on the RACE reads; one entry per CDR3 protein. The data show approximately 91,000 distinct CDR3 sequences, approximately 10% seen once. Sequenced material: whole blood, taken in connection with sensitization to the hapten diphenylcyclopropenone (DPC). This sequence was found in a man between 18 and 35 years old with alopecia areata. Some clones in this sample may be carry-over from other donors' samples. The chain recombines TRBV29-1 with TRBJ2-4, with D perhaps matching TRBD2 (6 bases). CDR3: CSVEGGSGVKNIQYF. DNA of the CDR3: TGCAGCGTTGAAGGGGGTTCGGGAGTGAAAAACATTCAGTACTTC.